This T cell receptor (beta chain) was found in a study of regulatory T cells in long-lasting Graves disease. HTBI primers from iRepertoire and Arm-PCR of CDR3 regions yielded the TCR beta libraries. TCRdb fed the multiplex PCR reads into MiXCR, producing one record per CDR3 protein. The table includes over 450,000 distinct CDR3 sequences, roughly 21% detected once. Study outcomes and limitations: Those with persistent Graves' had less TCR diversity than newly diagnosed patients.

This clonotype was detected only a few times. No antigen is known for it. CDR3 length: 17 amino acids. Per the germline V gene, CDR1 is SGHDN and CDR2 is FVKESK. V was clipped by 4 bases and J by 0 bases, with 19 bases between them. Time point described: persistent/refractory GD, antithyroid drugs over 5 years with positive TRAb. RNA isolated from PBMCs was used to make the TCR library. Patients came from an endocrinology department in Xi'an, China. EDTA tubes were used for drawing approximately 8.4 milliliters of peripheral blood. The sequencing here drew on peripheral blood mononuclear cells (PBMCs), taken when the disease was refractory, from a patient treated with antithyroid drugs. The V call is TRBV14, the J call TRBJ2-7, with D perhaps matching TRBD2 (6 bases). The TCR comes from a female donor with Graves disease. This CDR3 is CASSRRGTSRSSYEQYF. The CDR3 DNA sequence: TGTGCCAGCAGCCGCCGGGGAACTAGCCGGAGCTCCTACGAGCAGTACTTC.